This TCR beta chain is from a study of cytomegalovirus exposure and HLA in healthy donors. Study outcomes and limitations: It was confirmed in vitro that a few of the CMV-associated chains were specific for CMV antigens.

Germline assignment: CDR1 MNHEY and CDR2 SVGAGI. J was trimmed by 2 bases and V by 2 bases; bases with no gene match: 2. CDR3 length equals 15 residues. Note on this clone: Its specificity is unknown.

A multiplex PCR was run with 60 Vbeta primers and 13 Jbeta primers. Profiling relied on immunoSEQ multiplex PCR, and the TCRdb table lists in-frame clones only, not all of them. The sample contains about 160,000 clones, around 77% of which appear only once. The TCR was taken from a man in his 60s in good health and CMV-seronegative. Sequences were obtained from PBMCs. V and J are TRBV6-5 and TRBJ2-7; TRBD2 agrees at 11 bases. CDR3 region: CASSYGTSGTYEQYF. Here the CDR3 DNA reads TGTGCCAGCAGTTACGGGACTAGCGGAACCTACGAGCAGTACTTC.